Described below is a single T cell receptor (beta chain) sequence and its context. Its recognized antigen is unknown. No clone much larger than this one lies a single base away; base qualities are absent. Peripheral blood CD8+ and CD4+ T cells from healthy donors, Susac syndrome patients and multiple sclerosis patients were profiled using high-throughput TCR beta sequencing. The multiple sclerosis controls were treatment-naive patients whose relapsing-remitting disease, either stable or active, fulfilled the revised McDonald criteria. Bulk CD8+ and CD4+ T cells were purified by magnetic negative isolation, whereas CD8+ TEMRA cells were enriched by FACS. Blood was collected in EDTA tubes and processed within 24 hours, with PBMCs isolated through density gradient centrifugation. PBMCs destined for TCR sequencing were cryopreserved in liquid nitrogen and later thawed in a 37 °C water bath. The sorted or isolated CD4+, CD8+ and CD8+ TEMRA cells had a purity of 90% or higher.

RNA was extracted using the RNeasy kit, and roughly 0.45 to 1 microgram was reverse transcribed with random hexamers. The immunoSEQ multiplex PCR assay, covering 54 Vbeta and 13 Jbeta segments, was used to amplify TCR beta CDR3 regions. To correct PCR amplification bias, a synthetic template baseline was used for both primer optimization and computational correction. Regarding the original processing steps: Only productive sequences were kept, with reads annotated to V, D and J genes according to IMGT and analyzed in immunoSEQ Analyzer. To calculate clonality, Shannon entropy was normalized by log2 of the number of productive unique sequences and then subtracted from one. For each patient and control, public and private clones were evaluated among the 100 most prevalent clones. A clone was defined as Susac-specific if it was absent from the healthy and MS cohorts, from 1052 published viral clones and from other ImmuneACCESS disease sequences. The public reads were run again by TCRdb, first through fastp at Q25 and then through MiXCR, and only productive beta chains were kept. All rows with the same CDR3 protein become a single entry with the most common DNA and genes. The V and J calls, along with clone size, are taken from TCRdb and not from the paper's own processing. This sample gives 69,000 or so distinct CDR3 sequences in total; around 96% of them show up just once. In total, the top ten clones hold 0.5% to 0.6% of the sample.

The sample is drawn from a study of CD8 T cells in Susac syndrome (dated by TCRdb to 2018 to 2020). Broadly, across the study: Whether CD8+ T cell activation and differentiation in Susac syndrome was antigen driven was tested using repertoire sequencing. The study compared CD8+ T cell repertoire clonality among roughly 12 healthy donors, about 14 Susac syndrome patients and fewer than 19 multiple sclerosis patients.

Study-wide conclusions, independent of this receptor: The number of individuals in the TCR sequencing and HLA analysis was acknowledged as relatively small.

This receptor was obtained from a human donor with multiple sclerosis. Sequencing was done on a sample of CD8+ T cells from PBMCs.

The bases read TGTGCCAGCAGCCCCAGCAATGAGCAGTTCTTC. Its amino acids are CASSPSNEQFF. The rearrangement combines TRBV7-9 with TRBJ2-1; there is no confident call for the D gene. V is reduced by 5 bases and J by 6 bases, leaving a spacing of 5 bases between them. The CDR3, cysteine through phenylalanine, is 11 amino acids long. Only the CDR3 part of the read is kept: 33 bases, read in frame from the first base. According to the germline V gene (reference sequence), CDR1 reads SEHNR and CDR2 reads FQNEAQ.